The sequence of this TCR beta chain was determined in a study of blood T cells in healthy people across ages. The CDR3 runs 15 residues. Between the trimmed V and J ends, which lost 0 bases and 6 bases, there was a span of 13 bases. Looked up from germline, CDR1 is SGHKS and CDR2 is YYEKEE (reference sequence). Every sample yielded at least 6.5 million isolated PBMCs. Through a sample-barcoded 5' primer and a J-beta primer mix, a second PCR was run for 7 to 11 cycles. MiXCR, applied by TCRdb to the 5' RACE reads, yields one record per CDR3 protein. The sample has around 1,800,000 distinct CDR3 sequences, around 42% seen once.

The chain couples TRBV5-5 to TRBJ1-5, with D hard to call. This receptor was obtained from a human donor in good health. The specimen was blood. CDR3 DNA: TGTGCCAGCAGCTTGGGTCAGGAAGGAGGTCAGCCCCAGCATTTT. It encodes CASSLGQEGGQPQHF.